Presented here are 13 T cell receptor beta chains from one specimen sequenced in a study of identical twins. In TCRdb, the 5' RACE reads were re-called with MiXCR into one record per CDR3 protein. The sample records 430,000 or so distinct CDR3 sequences, approximately 24% being singletons. These records were also assigned to another study, of T cells expressing NK-cell markers.

Sequencing was carried out using CD4+ T cells sorted from blood. These receptors originate from a woman aged 18-35 years in good health.

This clonotype was seen a few times. This chain links TRBV4-2 with TRBJ2-2; D is unresolved. The V end lost 0 bases, the J end lost 6 bases, and 17 bases lay between the germline ends. CDR3 length: 17 residues. Germline V gene sequence: CDR1 LGHNA, CDR2 YNFKEQ. The CDR3 spells CASSQESRFKRPGELFF. CDR3 DNA sequence: TGTGCCAGCAGCCAAGAAAGCCGGTTCAAGCGTCCCGGGGAGCTGTTTTTT.

The genes are TRBV27 and TRBJ2-7; D gene ambiguous. V was cut by 6 bases and J by 0 bases, with 15 bases left in between. Germline V gene lookup returns CDR1 MNHEY and CDR2 SMNVEV (reference sequence). This CDR3 is 15 amino acids long. The DNA of the CDR3 is TGTGCCAGCAGCCCCCGGACGGCCCTCTCCTACGAGCAGTACTTC. Residues: CASSPRTALSYEQYF.

This clonotype was found a few times. The chain recombines TRBV5-5 with TRBJ2-1; D remains unclear. The CDR3 runs 13 residues. V lost 1 base and J 8 bases, leaving 10 bases between the germline ends. CDR1 and CDR2 (germline): SGHKS, YYEKEE (reference sequence). Here the CDR3 DNA reads TGTGCCAGCAGCTTGTACCTGCCCGATGAGCAGTTCTTC. It is translated as CASSLYLPDEQFF.

This clonotype was found a few times. The chain has TRBV5-1 and TRBJ2-5, with D maybe TRBD1 (6 bases). This CDR3 is built from 15 residues. Trimming removed 4 bases from V and 4 bases from J, with 17 bases in between. Germline loops: CDR1 SGHRS, CDR2 YFSETQ. The CDR3 region is CASSHGPGHGETQYF. CDR3 DNA sequence: TGCGCCAGCAGCCACGGACCGGGACATGGAGAGACCCAGTACTTC. Combining the CDR3 with reference TRBV5-1 and TRBJ2-5 gives the whole variable domain KAGVTQTPRYLIKTRGQQVTLSCSPISGHRSVSWYQQTPGQGLQFLFEYFSETQRNKGNFPGRFSGRQFSNSRSEMNVSTLELGDSALYLCASSHGPGHGETQYFGPGTRLLVL.

This clonotype was seen a handful of times. The genes are TRBV7-9 and TRBJ1-1; D unresolved. Germline V CDR1 and CDR2: SEHNR, FQNEAQ (reference sequence). Trimming removed 7 bases from V and 6 bases from J, with 9 bases in between. This CDR3 spans 11 amino acids. The CDR3 is CASTRGPEAFF. The CDR3 region has the DNA TGTGCCAGCACCAGAGGGCCTGAAGCTTTCTTT. Full variable domain (missing parts from reference TRBV7-9 and TRBJ1-1): DTGVSQNPRHKITKRGQNVTFRCDPISEHNRLYWYRQTLGQGPEFLTYFQNEAQLEKSRLLSDRFSAERPKGSFSTLEIQRTEQGDSAMYLCASTRGPEAFFGQGTRLTVV.

The J gene is TRBJ2-1, the V gene TRBV9; tentatively, D is TRBD2 (5 bases). CDR3 size: 15 residues. Deletions cut 6 bases from V and 2 bases from J, with 15 bases between. From germline, CDR1 is SGDLS and CDR2 YYNGEE. CDR3 sequence (DNA): TGTGCCAGCAACCTGGACGGGGTACCCTACAATGAGCAGTTCTTC. Its protein is CASNLDGVPYNEQFF.

The V gene is TRBV5-1, the J gene TRBJ2-7; possible D gene TRBD2, 5 bases. Germline V gives CDR1 SGHRS, CDR2 YFSETQ. The V end lost 3 bases, the J end lost 7 bases, and 11 bases lay between the germline ends. The CDR3 totals 12 residues. The CDR3 DNA follows: TGCGCCAGCAGCTGGCCCCCGGGGGAGCAGTACTTC. It encodes CASSWPPGEQYF.

The chain employs TRBV7-2 and TRBJ2-1; no reliable D call. The germline CDR1 and CDR2 sequences are SGHTA and FQGNSA. The CDR3 sequence is 12 residues long. V lost 4 bases and J lost 7, with 8 bases in between. The CDR3 nucleotides read TGTGCCAGCAGCTCCCGATCGAATGAGCAGTTCTTC. It translates to CASSSRSNEQFF.

This clonotype was observed a few times. This chain joins TRBV7-7 and TRBJ2-3; unclear D gene. This CDR3 region has 13 residues. Germline CDR1 is SSHAT and CDR2 is FNYEAQ (reference sequence). Trimming pared 6 bases from V and 5 bases from J, leaving 12 bases between. The chain's CDR3 is CASSLALQDTQYF. In DNA, the CDR3 is TGTGCCAGCAGTCTCGCGCTCCAAGATACGCAGTATTTT.

This clonotype was seen only a few times. The rearrangement uses TRBV12-3 or TRBV12-4 and TRBJ2-1; 7 nucleotides match TRBD2. This CDR3 spans 15 amino acids. The ends lost 3 bases at V and 2 bases at J; junction bases unmatched: 4. The CDR3 DNA is TGTGCCAGCAGTTTCGGACTAGTCACCTACAATGAGCAGTTCTTC. This codes for CASSFGLVTYNEQFF.

This clonotype was detected many times. CDR3 sequence (DNA): TGTGCCAGCAGTTTCACAGACATCTATGGCTACACCTTC. Protein product: CASSFTDIYGYTF. The chain is built from TRBV12-3 or TRBV12-4 and TRBJ1-2; D is unresolved. The germline V and J ends were trimmed by 3 bases and 4 bases, with 9 bases remaining between them. The CDR3 contains 13 residues.

The chain uses TRBV20-1 and TRBJ1-2, with a possible D match to TRBD1 (5 bases). Germline V gene data show CDR1 as DFQATT and CDR2 as SNEGSKA (reference sequence). CDR3 length: 12 amino acids. Trimming removed 5 bases from V and 4 bases from J, with 11 bases in between. The CDR3 sequence is CSAADRLYGYTF. The CDR3 DNA sequence: TGCAGTGCTGCCGACAGACTCTATGGCTACACCTTC.

This clonotype appeared a few times. CDR3 in amino acids: CASSLSLAEETQYF. The DNA for the CDR3 is TGCGCCAGCAGCTTGTCCCTAGCAGAAGAGACCCAGTACTTC. The chain recombines TRBV5-1 with TRBJ2-5; a possible D gene is TRBD2 (5 bases). Germline CDR1 reads SGHRS; CDR2 reads YFSETQ. Trimming cost V 1 base and J 3 bases, with 10 bases left between them. The CDR3 has 14 residues.